These 19 T cell receptor beta chains share one sample of origin, sequenced in a study of blood T cell repertoires in COVID-19. Some clones are missing from TCRdb's copy, which holds only in-frame ones; the method was immunoSEQ multiplex PCR. The sample has tens of thousands of clones; more than 85% are singletons. Sequenced input: peripheral blood. These receptors all stem from a middle-aged man with acute or convalescent COVID-19.

J is TRBJ2-2 and V is TRBV11-2, with D maybe TRBD1 (6 bases). Germline loops: CDR1 SGHAT, CDR2 FQNNGV. This CDR3 comprises 15 residues. V lost 3 bases to trimming and J lost 3 bases, with 11 bases between them. The DNA of the CDR3 is TGTGCCAGCAGCTTCGTCTGGGGGCACACCGGGGAGCTGTTTTTT. Translation: CASSFVWGHTGELFF. The full variable domain, rest sourced from reference TRBV11-2 and TRBJ2-2, is EAGVAQSPRYKIIEKRQSVAFWCNPISGHATLYWYQQILGQGPKLLIQFQNNGVVDDSQLPKDRFSAERLKGVDSTLKIQPAKLEDSAVYLCASSFVWGHTGELFFGEGSRLTVL.

The chain employs TRBV29-1 and TRBJ1-2; 7 bases map to TRBD1. Germline V lookup: CDR1 SQVTM, CDR2 ANQGSEA. This CDR3 has 12 amino acids. With 4 bases clipped from V and 8 bases from J, the junction kept 7 bases outside the gene matches. CDR3 protein: CSVGDRREGYTF. In DNA form, the CDR3 reads TGCAGCGTTGGGGACAGAAGGGAAGGCTACACCTTC.

V usage is TRBV11-2 and J usage is TRBJ2-3, with 9 bases lining up with TRBD2. The ends lost 6 bases at V and 1 base at J; junction bases unmatched: 2. Germline V lookup: CDR1 SGHAT, CDR2 FQNNGV. The CDR3 has 14 residues. This chain's CDR3 is CASRVAGGTDTQYF. The CDR3 coding sequence is TGTGCCAGCAGGGTAGCGGGGGGCACAGATACGCAGTATTTT.

CDR3 sequence (DNA): TGTGCCAGCAGTGAAGCGGCCAGAAGCTCCTACAATGAGCAGTTCTTC. This sequence encodes CASSEAARSSYNEQFF. The chain uses TRBV6-1 and TRBJ2-1, with D uncertain. The CDR3 consists of 16 residues. CDR1 and CDR2 (germline): MNHNS, SASEGT. Trimming removed 0 bases from V and 0 bases from J, with 9 bases in between.

The chain links TRBV10-3 to TRBJ1-2; 7 nucleotides line up with TRBD1. V lost 3 bases to trimming and J lost 8 bases; unmatched junction nucleotides: 9. The V gene's germline CDR1 is ENHRY and CDR2 SYGVKD. The CDR3 runs to 14 residues. Written as DNA, the CDR3 is TGTGCCATCAGTGAAAAAGGGGGCTTAGAGGGCTACACCTTC. Residues: CAISEKGGLEGYTF.

Only one count was recorded for this clone. The J gene is TRBJ2-7, the V gene TRBV4-1; perhaps TRBD1 as D (5 bases). This CDR3 has 12 residues. The germline V gene has CDR1 MGHRA and CDR2 YSYEKL. Trimming took off 3 bases at V and 4 bases at J, with 7 bases between the two ends. CDR3 sequence (DNA): TGCGCCAGCAGCCAGCCAGGGTACGAGCAGTACTTC. Its translation: CASSQPGYEQYF.

The chain links TRBV30 to TRBJ1-1, with TRBD1 as a possible D gene (5 bases). The CDR3 is 16 amino acids. The ends were cut back, 5 bases at V and 0 bases at J, with 19 bases in the middle. The germline V gene encodes CDR1 GTSNPN and CDR2 SVGIG (reference sequence). The DNA of the CDR3 is TGTGCCTGGGAAGGGAGGGTTGGGGCTATGAACACTGAAGCTTTCTTT. It encodes CAWEGRVGAMNTEAFF. The full variable domain, with the rest looked up from reference TRBV30 and TRBJ1-1, is SQTIHQWPATLVQPVGSPLSLECTVEGTSNPNLYWYRQAAGRGLQLLFYSVGIGQISSEVPQNLSASRPQDRQFILSSKKLLLSDSGFYLCAWEGRVGAMNTEAFFGQGTRLTVV.

The J gene is TRBJ1-2, the V gene TRBV20-1; 8 bases match TRBD1. V dropped 3 bases and J dropped 4; count of bases not matched to a gene: 10. Germline assignment: CDR1 DFQATT and CDR2 SNEGSKA (reference sequence). CDR3 length: 15 residues. CDR3 nucleotides: TGCAGTGCTAGTAATCAGGGGGCGCAGGGCTATGGCTACACCTTC. This translates into CSASNQGAQGYGYTF.

The rearrangement links TRBV18 to TRBJ1-1; no definite D call. The CDR3 runs 11 residues. The germline V and J ends were trimmed by 3 bases and 4 bases, with 3 bases remaining between them. Per germline, CDR1 KGHSH and CDR2 LQKENI. The CDR3 loop reads CASSPITEAFF. CDR3 DNA sequence: TGTGCCAGCTCACCCATCACTGAAGCTTTCTTT.

The CDR3 sequence is CASSLAESTVNYGYTF. CDR3 DNA sequence: TGCGCCAGCAGCTTGGCCGAATCGACAGTCAACTATGGCTACACCTTC. The J gene is TRBJ1-2, the V gene TRBV5-1, with D perhaps TRBD1 (5 bases). V was cut by 0 bases and J by 2 bases, with 14 bases left in between. The CDR3 is 16 residues long. The germline gives CDR1 SGHRS, CDR2 YFSETQ.

This clone was counted only a few times. This rearrangement joins TRBV7-8 to TRBJ2-7; 7 positions agree with TRBD2. Trimming took 5 bases from V and 2 from J; bases not matched to a gene: 12. The length of the CDR3 is 16 residues. Germline-derived CDR1 and CDR2 are SGHVS and FQNEAQ. The CDR3, as DNA: TGTGCCAGCAGCCTCCTAGCGGTTAGATTTCCCTACGAGCAGTACTTC. Protein sequence: CASSLLAVRFPYEQYF.

This rearrangement joins TRBV29-1 to TRBJ2-7; 7 positions agree with TRBD1. The V and J ends lost 7 bases and 6 bases, in that order; junction bases with no gene match: 6. Germline V gene data show CDR1 as SQVTM and CDR2 as ANQGSEA. The CDR3 sequence is 11 residues long. This CDR3 is CSASAGGEQYF. CDR3 DNA: TGCAGCGCGTCGGCAGGGGGCGAGCAGTACTTC.

This chain uses TRBV19 with TRBJ1-4; TRBD1 aligns across 8 bases. The CDR3 covers 15 residues. The germline gives CDR1 LNHDA, CDR2 SQIVND (reference sequence). V lost 7 bases, J lost 7 bases, and 11 bases stayed unmatched. The CDR3 nucleotides read TGTGCCAGTAAAGCGGAAAGACAGGGGAGTGAAAAACTGTTTTTT. Translating it yields CASKAERQGSEKLFF.

The J gene is TRBJ1-5, the V gene TRBV12-3 or TRBV12-4, with 7 bases aligning to TRBD1. Losses at the gene ends were 6 bases for V and 2 bases for J; bases not matched to a gene: 1. This CDR3 spans 13 amino acids. In DNA form, the CDR3 reads TGTGCCAGCAGCGGACAGGGCAATCAGCCCCAGCATTTT. It encodes CASSGQGNQPQHF.

The V gene is TRBV27, the J gene TRBJ1-2; TRBD1 aligns across 7 bases. Trimming at V came to 1 base and at J to 0 bases, leaving 8 bases not matched to a gene. In germline, CDR1 is MNHEY, CDR2 SMNVEV (reference sequence). The CDR3 runs to 17 residues. CDR3 protein: CASSLYEGAGSNYGYTF. The CDR3 nucleotides read TGTGCCAGCAGTTTATATGAGGGGGCCGGATCTAACTATGGCTACACCTTC.

The genes are TRBV6-4 and TRBJ2-3, with 8 bases fitting TRBD1. V lost 6 bases to trimming and J lost 10 bases; unmatched junction nucleotides: 6. CDR1 and CDR2 (germline): MRHNA, SNTAGT. This CDR3 comprises 12 residues. CDR3 residues: CASRGPGGAQYF. The DNA of the CDR3 is TGTGCCAGCAGGGGCCCAGGGGGCGCGCAGTATTTT.

The chain uses TRBV9 and TRBJ1-1; D unclear. From germline, CDR1 is SGDLS and CDR2 YYNGEE. The CDR3 is 14 residues long. V was shortened by 0 bases and J by 10 bases, with 16 bases between the two germline ends. The CDR3 nucleotides read TGTGCCAGCAGCGTAGATACGGAGACCCTCCCAGCTTTCTTT. Translating it yields CASSVDTETLPAFF.

The chain has TRBV5-4 and TRBJ1-1; D is perhaps TRBD1 (6 bases). V shed 2 bases and J shed 8 bases, with 10 bases lying between them. Germline values: CDR1 SGHNT, CDR2 YYREEE (reference sequence). CDR3 length: 12 amino acids. The chain's CDR3 is CASSFNGGEAFF. In DNA form, the CDR3 reads TGTGCCAGCAGCTTTAATGGGGGCGAAGCTTTCTTT.

This chain uses TRBV3-1 (or the pseudogene TRBV3-2) with TRBJ2-3; 8 bases fit TRBD2. The CDR3 length is 15 residues. CDR1 and CDR2 (germline): LGHDT, YNNKEL (reference sequence). The trim removed 5 bases at V and 6 bases at J, leaving 10 bases unmatched. The CDR3 DNA is TGTGCCAGCAGCTCGGGGGGGCCCCAACGTGATACGCAGTATTTT. Translating it yields CASSSGGPQRDTQYF.